Listed below are T cell receptor beta chains from one sample, sequenced in a study of blood T cell repertoires in COVID-19. Repertoires were generated with immunoSEQ multiplex PCR, while TCRdb's copy carries only in-frame clones and drops some. The data contain approximately 200,000 clones, 83% of them singletons. The sample taken for sequencing was peripheral blood. These receptors originate from a woman in her forties or fifties with acute or convalescent COVID-19. The CDR3 runs from the conserved cysteine through the conserved F or W. A D gene is named only where the DNA matches it firmly. Size is omitted from some rows. Given values are once, few, many or a class for expanded clones.

TRBV5-1	-	-	TRBJ1-5	CASSWVVGANQPQHF	TGCGCCAGCAGCTGGGTGGTTGGGGCAAATCAGCCCCAGCATTTT
TRBV19	-	-	TRBJ1-5	CASSIAGNQPQHF	TGTGCCAGTAGTATTGCAGGGAACCAGCCCCAGCATTTT
TRBV5-1	TRBD1	-	TRBJ2-2	CASSSDRVYTGELFF	TGCGCCAGCAGCTCGGACAGGGTGTACACCGGGGAGCTGTTTTTT
TRBV4-1	TRBD2	-	TRBJ2-5	CASSHRTSGGEETQYF	TGCGCCAGCAGCCATCGGACTAGCGGGGGGGAAGAGACCCAGTACTTC
TRBV10-3	TRBD2	-	TRBJ2-1	CAISSTGTSVGDEQFF	TGTGCCATCAGTAGTACCGGGACTAGCGTAGGGGATGAGCAGTTCTTC
TRBV10-2	TRBD2	-	TRBJ2-5	CASGLEETQYF	TGCGCCAGCGGACTAGAGGAGACCCAGTACTTC
TRBV3-1/TRBV3-2	-	-	TRBJ2-7	CASSQVSDEQYF	TGTGCCAGCAGCCAAGTTTCGGACGAGCAGTACTTC
TRBV10-2	-	-	TRBJ1-1	CASRDLFSQMNTEAFF	TGCGCCAGCAGGGACTTATTCTCTCAAATGAACACTGAAGCTTTCTTT
TRBV6-5	-	-	TRBJ1-2	CASRQGTHGYTF	TGTGCCAGCAGACAGGGAACCCATGGCTACACCTTC
TRBV6-1	-	-	TRBJ2-1	CASSERGYEQFF	TGTGCCAGCAGTGAACGAGGGTATGAGCAGTTCTTC
TRBV19	TRBD1	-	TRBJ2-2	CASKPTTGITGELFF	TGTGCCAGTAAGCCAACGACAGGGATCACCGGGGAGCTGTTTTTT
TRBV7-9	TRBD2	-	TRBJ2-5	CASSRGGAETQYF	TGTGCCAGCAGCCGGGGGGGAGCTGAGACCCAGTACTTC
TRBV7-9	-	-	TRBJ2-2	CASSRPGVEAGELFF	TGTGCCAGCAGCCGCCCCGGGGTAGAGGCCGGGGAGCTGTTTTTT
TRBV4-2	TRBD2	-	TRBJ2-1	CASSQEYSGVYNEQFF	TGTGCCAGCAGCCAAGAATATAGCGGGGTCTACAATGAGCAGTTCTTC
TRBV7-2	-	-	TRBJ1-6	CASSLPNSPLHF	TGTGCCAGCAGCCTTCCTAATTCACCCCTCCACTTT
TRBV5-4	-	-	TRBJ1-1	CASSTGGSRNTEAFF	TGTGCCAGCAGCACAGGAGGGTCCCGGAACACTGAAGCTTTCTTT
TRBV6-5	TRBD1	-	TRBJ1-6	CASTMAGTDNSPLHF	TGTGCCAGCACAATGGCGGGGACAGATAATTCACCCCTCCACTTT
TRBV5-4	-	-	TRBJ2-1	CASSPRLVPYNEQFF	TGTGCCAGCAGCCCCAGACTAGTCCCCTACAATGAGCAGTTCTTC
TRBV6-4	TRBD2	-	TRBJ2-1	CASSEIAGVNEQFF	TGTGCCAGCAGTGAAATAGCGGGGGTTAATGAGCAGTTCTTC
TRBV27	-	-	TRBJ2-3	CASSTQDTQYF	TGTGCCAGCAGTACACAAGATACGCAGTATTTT
TRBV7-3	TRBD1	-	TRBJ2-5	CASSLSAGGSQYF	TGTGCCAGCAGCTTATCCGCAGGGGGCTCCCAGTACTTC
TRBV19	-	-	TRBJ1-4	CASSPLYRESEKLFF	TGTGCCAGCTCACCGCTCTACAGGGAGAGCGAAAAACTGTTTTTT
TRBV29-1	TRBD1	medium-sized	TRBJ2-7	CSVVPTGKEVLFAYEQYF	TGCAGCGTTGTTCCGACAGGGAAGGAGGTCCTGTTCGCCTACGAGCAGTACTTC
TRBV28	TRBD1	-	TRBJ1-5	CASSSQGISNQPQHF	TGTGCCAGCAGTTCACAGGGGATTAGCAATCAGCCCCAGCATTTT
TRBV19	-	-	TRBJ1-6	CASTGGYNSPLHF	TGTGCCAGTACCGGGGGCTATAATTCACCCCTCCACTTT
TRBV4-1	-	-	TRBJ1-6	CASSQDREGSSYNSPLHF	TGCGCCAGCAGCCAAGATCGGGAGGGAAGCTCCTATAATTCACCCCTCCACTTT
TRBV25-1	-	once	TRBJ2-6	CASSDEAAGSGANVLTF	TGTGCCAGCAGTGATGAGGCCGCCGGGTCTGGGGCCAACGTCCTGACTTTC
TRBV24-1	TRBD1	-	TRBJ1-2	CATSDNRGHYGYTF	TGTGCCACCAGTGATAACAGGGGCCACTATGGCTACACCTTC
TRBV29-1	TRBD1	-	TRBJ1-2	CSVRGQADYGYTF	TGCAGCGTTCGAGGACAGGCGGACTATGGCTACACCTTC
TRBV2	-	-	TRBJ2-1	CASIPGNYNEQFF	TGTGCCAGCATTCCGGGGAACTACAATGAGCAGTTCTTC
TRBV9	TRBD2	-	TRBJ2-2	CASSVAGLAGTGELFF	TGTGCCAGCAGCGTGGCGGGACTAGCGGGAACCGGGGAGCTGTTTTTT
TRBV30	-	-	TRBJ1-1	CAWSRGRDTEAFF	TGTGCCTGGTCCAGAGGGAGGGACACTGAAGCTTTCTTT
TRBV10-1	-	-	TRBJ1-1	CASRKAYPRHSTNTEAFF	TGCGCCAGCAGAAAGGCATACCCACGACACAGTACGAACACTGAAGCTTTCTTT
TRBV14	TRBD1	-	TRBJ1-2	CASSLRQGDLHGYTF	TGTGCCAGCAGCCTTCGACAGGGCGACTTACATGGCTACACCTTC
TRBV29-1	-	-	TRBJ1-2	CSVEDRAATRYTF	TGCAGCGTTGAAGACAGGGCCGCTACTCGCTACACCTTC
TRBV30	-	-	TRBJ2-7	CAWSQEGISEQYF	TGTGCCTGGAGTCAGGAGGGGATCTCCGAGCAGTACTTC
TRBV29-1	-	-	TRBJ1-4	CSAQGEKLFF	TGCAGCGCTCAGGGGGAAAAACTGTTTTTT
TRBV7-9	TRBD1	-	TRBJ2-5	CASSSKDRGPLETQYF	TGTGCCAGCAGCTCCAAGGACAGGGGGCCTCTCGAGACCCAGTACTTC
TRBV28	-	-	TRBJ1-1	CASTPTGNTEAFF	TGTGCCAGCACCCCGACAGGGAACACTGAAGCTTTCTTT
TRBV7-8	TRBD2	-	TRBJ2-1	CASSLRGGLVSNEQFF	TGTGCCAGCAGCTTGCGGGGGGGACTAGTATCCAATGAGCAGTTCTTC
TRBV9	-	many	TRBJ1-3	CASSSSVNTIYF	TGTGCCAGCAGCTCCTCAGTAAACACCATATATTTT
TRBV5-4	-	-	TRBJ2-7	CASSFSGYEQYF	TGTGCCAGCAGTTTTAGCGGATACGAGCAGTACTTC
TRBV7-8	-	-	TRBJ2-3	CASSLDSRPDTQYF	TGTGCCAGCAGCTTAGACAGTAGGCCAGATACGCAGTATTTT
TRBV7-9	-	-	TRBJ2-1	CASSFGNEQFF	TGTGCCAGCAGCTTCGGCAATGAGCAGTTCTTC
TRBV27	-	-	TRBJ2-1	CASTWVGSDYNEQFF	TGTGCCAGCACCTGGGTGGGTAGCGACTACAATGAGCAGTTCTTC
TRBV28	-	few	TRBJ2-7	CASRGLRRAYEQYF	TGTGCCAGCAGGGGACTTCGAAGGGCCTACGAGCAGTACTTC
TRBV11-2	-	-	TRBJ1-1	CASSLDRETEAFF	TGTGCCAGCAGCTTAGATCGGGAAACTGAAGCTTTCTTT
TRBV2	-	-	TRBJ1-1	CASIFPLTANTEAFF	TGTGCCAGCATATTTCCATTAACAGCGAACACTGAAGCTTTCTTT
TRBV5-1	-	-	TRBJ1-1	CASSPLGADTEAFF	TGCGCCAGCAGCCCCCTGGGGGCGGACACTGAAGCTTTCTTT
TRBV6-5	-	-	TRBJ1-1	CASSYHGQMNTEAFF	TGTGCCAGCAGTTACCACGGACAGATGAACACTGAAGCTTTCTTT
TRBV15	-	-	TRBJ2-6	CATSRERISGANVLTF	TGTGCCACCAGCAGGGAGAGAATCTCTGGGGCCAACGTCCTGACTTTC
TRBV4-2	-	-	TRBJ1-2	CASSHRQFYGYTF	TGTGCCAGCAGCCACCGACAGTTCTATGGCTACACCTTC
TRBV2	TRBD1	-	TRBJ1-2	CASRRQGADYGYTF	TGTGCCAGCAGACGACAGGGGGCGGACTATGGCTACACCTTC
TRBV6-5	-	-	TRBJ1-3	CASMPGTIGNTIYF	TGTGCCAGCATGCCAGGGACAATAGGAAACACCATATATTTT
TRBV7-2	TRBD1	-	TRBJ1-5	CASSLGWAGGQPQHF	TGTGCCAGCAGCTTAGGTTGGGCAGGGGGTCAGCCCCAGCATTTT